The 5 T cell receptor beta chains presented below share a single source sample, sequenced in a study of blood T cell repertoires in COVID-19. The repertoire was sequenced with immunoSEQ multiplex PCR; TCRdb's copy has only in-frame clones and lacks some. The data show 180,000 or so clones, around 82% seen once. Sequenced sample: PBMCs or T cells enriched from blood (not recorded which). These receptors were obtained from a woman aged 50 to 60 in a cohort exposed to, infected with or recovered from COVID-19 (not recorded which).

The chain combines TRBV11-3 with TRBJ2-7; tentatively, D is TRBD2 (6 bases). In germline, CDR1 is SGHNT, CDR2 YENEEA. Trimming pared 5 bases from V and 0 bases from J, leaving 11 bases between. CDR3 length: 14 amino acids. CDR3 nucleotide sequence: TGTGCCAGCAGCGGGCGGGACGACTCCTACGAGCAGTACTTC. Amino acids: CASSGRDDSYEQYF.

This clone has just a few counts. The chain uses TRBV11-2 and TRBJ1-1; 7 bases are shared with TRBD1. The CDR3 length is 17 residues. Losses at the gene ends were 0 bases for V and 1 base for J; bases not matched to a gene: 8. The germline gives CDR1 SGHAT, CDR2 FQNNGV. CDR3 in amino acids: CASSLDQYGTANTEAFF. The CDR3 DNA is TGTGCCAGCAGCTTAGACCAGTACGGGACAGCGAACACTGAAGCTTTCTTT. The entire variable domain, with the rest obtained from reference TRBV11-2 and TRBJ1-1, is as follows: EAGVAQSPRYKIIEKRQSVAFWCNPISGHATLYWYQQILGQGPKLLIQFQNNGVVDDSQLPKDRFSAERLKGVDSTLKIQPAKLEDSAVYLCASSLDQYGTANTEAFFGQGTRLTVV.

V and J are TRBV2 and TRBJ2-1; D possibly corresponds to TRBD1 (5 bases). The CDR3 length is 15 residues. V lost 7 bases and J lost 0, with 13 bases in between. Germline V lookup: CDR1 SNHLY, CDR2 FYNNEI. The CDR3 coding sequence is TGTGCCAGCAACCGACAGATGACCTCCTACAATGAGCAGTTCTTC. Translating it yields CASNRQMTSYNEQFF.

The V call is TRBV7-6, the J call TRBJ1-3; D gene unclear. Deletions cut 5 bases from V and 3 bases from J, with 11 bases between. The CDR3 contains 14 residues. Germline CDR1 reads SGHVS; CDR2 reads FNYEAQ. As DNA, the CDR3 is TGTGCCAGCAGCCCTTCCCGCGGTGGAAACACCATATATTTT. Encoded protein: CASSPSRGGNTIYF.

This sequence joins TRBV25-1 and TRBJ1-4, with a possible D match to TRBD1 (5 bases). V lost 3 bases and J 3 bases, leaving 14 bases between the germline ends. CDR3 length: 16 residues. Germline V lookup: CDR1 MGHDK, CDR2 SYGVNS. The chain's CDR3 is CASSEGGGVANEKLFF. In nucleotides, the CDR3 is TGTGCCAGCAGTGAGGGGGGGGGAGTGGCTAATGAAAAACTGTTTTTT.